This record concerns one T cell receptor (beta chain) sequence. This sample stems from a study of T cell changes during pregnancy in multiple sclerosis. The germline gives CDR1 KGHSH, CDR2 LQKENI. With V trimmed by 1 base and J by 4 bases, 3 bases remained unmatched. CDR3 length equals 15 residues. Assay: immunoSEQ multiplex PCR; the TCRdb copy retains only in-frame clones and omits some. The data contain 55,000 or so clones, about nine tenths of them singletons. The rearrangement uses TRBV18 and TRBJ2-2; 7 bases line up with TRBD2. This clonotype was obtained from a female donor in good health, enrolled as a control in a pregnancy study. The sample here was CD4+ T cells from peripheral blood mononuclear cells, taken after pregnancy. The CDR3 bases are TGTGCCAGCTCACCACGGGAGGGGACCACCGGGGAGCTGTTTTTT. Its translation: CASSPREGTTGELFF.